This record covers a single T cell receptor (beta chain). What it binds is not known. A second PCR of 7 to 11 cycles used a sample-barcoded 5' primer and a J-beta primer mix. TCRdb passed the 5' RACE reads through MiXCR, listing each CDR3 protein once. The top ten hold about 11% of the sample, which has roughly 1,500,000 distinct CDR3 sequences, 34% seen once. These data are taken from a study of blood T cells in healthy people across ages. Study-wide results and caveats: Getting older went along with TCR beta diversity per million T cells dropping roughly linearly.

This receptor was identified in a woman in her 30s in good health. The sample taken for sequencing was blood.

CDR3 residues: CASSWVGVNEQFF. In DNA, the CDR3 is TGCGCCAGCAGCTGGGTGGGGGTTAATGAGCAGTTCTTC. This rearrangement joins TRBV5-1 to TRBJ2-1; the D gene could be TRBD1 or TRBD2 (5 bases each). The CDR3 extends over 13 amino acids. V was pared by 3 bases and J by 7 bases, with 11 bases between. Per the germline V gene, CDR1 is SGHRS and CDR2 is YFSETQ.